This T cell receptor (beta chain) was captured in a study of human T cells and chemical hapten exposure. Study details: Patch tests applied 0.01% DPC to the upper back and were scored after 6 days.

CDR1 MNHEY and CDR2 SVGEGT come from the germline V gene. Trimming pared 2 bases from V and 11 bases from J, leaving 13 bases between. The CDR3 covers 13 residues. Study-wide points: Significantly greater numbers of large CDR3 similarity clusters came from expanded TCRs than from controls.

TCRdb reprocessed the RACE reads with MiXCR, giving one entry per CDR3 protein. Of about 190,000 distinct CDR3 sequences listed, roughly a quarter are singletons. About this clonotype itself: Its cognate antigen is unknown.

This sample's time point: patch test 3, about 24 weeks after DPC sensitization. As for treatment: therapeutic diphenylcyclopropenone sensitization with weekly scalp DPC. Each patch-test visit's blood sample preceded patch application. Sequencing started from total RNA isolated from unfractionated whole blood. Sequencing used whole blood, obtained in connection with sensitization to the hapten diphenylcyclopropenone (DPC). This chain joins TRBV6-2 or TRBV6-3 and TRBJ1-5; D is ambiguous. The sequence was collected from a middle-aged woman with alopecia areata. Some clones in this sample may be carry-over from other donors' samples. CDR3 amino acids: CASSYPTANSQHF. CDR3 nucleotides: TGTGCCAGCAGTTACCCTACAGCCAACTCCCAGCATTTT.